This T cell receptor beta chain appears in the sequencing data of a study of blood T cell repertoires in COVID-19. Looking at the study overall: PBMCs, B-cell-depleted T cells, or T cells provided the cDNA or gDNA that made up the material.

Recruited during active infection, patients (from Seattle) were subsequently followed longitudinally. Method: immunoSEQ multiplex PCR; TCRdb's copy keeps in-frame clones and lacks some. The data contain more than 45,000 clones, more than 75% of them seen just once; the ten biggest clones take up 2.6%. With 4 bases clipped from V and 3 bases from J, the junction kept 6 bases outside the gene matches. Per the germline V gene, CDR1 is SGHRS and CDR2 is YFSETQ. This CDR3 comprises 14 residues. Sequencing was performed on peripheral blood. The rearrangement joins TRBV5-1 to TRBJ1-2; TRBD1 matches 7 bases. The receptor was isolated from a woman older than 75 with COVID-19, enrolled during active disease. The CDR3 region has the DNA TGCGCCAGCAGCCCTGAGGGGGCAGACTATGGCTACACCTTC. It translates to CASSPEGADYGYTF.